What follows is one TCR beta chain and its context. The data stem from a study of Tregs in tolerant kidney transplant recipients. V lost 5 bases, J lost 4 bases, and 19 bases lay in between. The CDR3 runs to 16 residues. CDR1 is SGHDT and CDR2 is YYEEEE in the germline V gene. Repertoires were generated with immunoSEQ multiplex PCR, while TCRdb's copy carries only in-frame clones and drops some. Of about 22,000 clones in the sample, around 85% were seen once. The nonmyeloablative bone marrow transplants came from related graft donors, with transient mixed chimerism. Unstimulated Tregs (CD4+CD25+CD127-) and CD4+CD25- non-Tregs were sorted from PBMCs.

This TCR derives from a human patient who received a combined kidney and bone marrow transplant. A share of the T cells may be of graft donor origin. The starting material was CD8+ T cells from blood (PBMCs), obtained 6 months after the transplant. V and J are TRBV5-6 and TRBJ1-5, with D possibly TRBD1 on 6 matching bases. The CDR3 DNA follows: TGTGCCAGCAGAGCCAAACGGGGGGCGTGGAATCAGCCCCAGCATTTT. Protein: CASRAKRGAWNQPQHF. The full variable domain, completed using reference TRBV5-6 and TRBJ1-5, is DAGVTQSPTHLIKTRGQQVTLRCSPKSGHDTVSWYQQALGQGPQFIFQYYEEEERQRGNFPDRFSGHQFPNYSSELNVNALLLGDSALYLCASRAKRGAWNQPQHFGDGTRLSIL.